This TCR beta chain stems from a study of blood T cell repertoires in COVID-19. Study details: Acute-phase and convalescent COVID-19 samples originated in the United States, Italy and Spain. T cells, B-cell-depleted T cells, or PBMCs supplied cDNA or gDNA.

Authors' processing steps: It was from reference gene primer amplification that nucleated cell counts were estimated. Profiled with immunoSEQ multiplex PCR; TCRdb holds only in-frame clones, not every one. The V and J calls and clone size come from that table; D and trimming were worked out from the DNA. The sample has about 260,000 clones, roughly 86% seen once. Trimming removed 3 bases from V and 3 bases from J; junction bases left unmatched: 5. Germline loops: CDR1 MRHNA, CDR2 SNTAGT. The CDR3 loop spans 15 amino acids. The V gene is TRBV6-4, the J gene TRBJ2-3; 8 bases are a match to TRBD1. The TCR sequence derives from a man aged 35 to 55 who had recovered from COVID-19. The sequenced sample consisted of peripheral blood. The CDR3 loop reads CASSEDRGSTDTQYF. CDR3 in DNA: TGTGCCAGCAGTGAAGACAGGGGATCGACAGATACGCAGTATTTT.